This T cell receptor (beta chain) was observed in a study of blood T cells in healthy people across ages. It was approximately 10 milliliters of peripheral blood that were drawn from each donor. Total RNA extracted from each sample amounted to at least 5.5 micrograms. Primed by a sample-barcoded 5' primer and a J-beta primer mix, a second PCR proceeded for about 6 to 12 cycles. Each cDNA was tagged by a template-switch adaptor containing 12 random nucleotides. Via MiXCR, TCRdb re-called the 5' RACE reads, giving one row per CDR3 protein. Among about 970,000 distinct CDR3 sequences listed, roughly 51% were seen once. The CDR3 length is 17 residues. Germline loops: CDR1 SEHNR, CDR2 FQNEAQ (reference sequence). V was trimmed by 0 bases and J by 9 bases, leaving 21 bases between them.

This clonotype was obtained from a woman aged 55-70 years in good health. This rearrangement joins TRBV7-9 to TRBJ2-1, with D possibly being TRBD2 (6 bases). Source material: blood. CDR3 in DNA: TGTGCCAGCAGCTTAGCGTCTGGCGGGACCCGGTATGGTGAGCAGTTCTTC. Translating it yields CASSLASGGTRYGEQFF.